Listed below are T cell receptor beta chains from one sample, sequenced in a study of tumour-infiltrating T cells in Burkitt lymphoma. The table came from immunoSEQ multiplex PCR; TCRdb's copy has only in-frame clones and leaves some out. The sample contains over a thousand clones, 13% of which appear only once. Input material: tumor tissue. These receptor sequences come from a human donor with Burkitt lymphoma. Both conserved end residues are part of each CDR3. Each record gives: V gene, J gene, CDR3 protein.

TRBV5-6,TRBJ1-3,CASSLDGSGNTIYF
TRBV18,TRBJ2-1,CASSPWVSFEQFF
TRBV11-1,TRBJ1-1,CASSPGVGGTLSTEAFF
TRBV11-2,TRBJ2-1,CASRAVSYNEQFF
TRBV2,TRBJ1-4,CASSGQGSPNEKLFF
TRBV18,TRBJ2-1,CASSPGGGNNEQFF
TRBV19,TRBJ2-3,CASSILAGFTDTQYF
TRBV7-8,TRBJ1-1,CASSLAMWTEAFF
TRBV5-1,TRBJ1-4,CASSFQGARGEKLFF
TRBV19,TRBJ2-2,CASSEQGTTGELFF
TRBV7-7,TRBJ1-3,CASSLGTGATGNTIYF
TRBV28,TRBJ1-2,CASSLDGGFNYGYTF
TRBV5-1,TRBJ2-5,CASSLEGTQYF
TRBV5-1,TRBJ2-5,CASSLVTGGQQETQYF
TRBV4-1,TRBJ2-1,CASSQGTTRGEQFF
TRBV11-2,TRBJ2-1,CASSWGHYNEQFF
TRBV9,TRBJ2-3,CASSVLAGPTDTQYF
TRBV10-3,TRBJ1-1,CAIGGGTGKSEACF
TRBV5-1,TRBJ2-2,CASSLEASVGELFF
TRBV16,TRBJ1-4,CASSQWRDRAEKLFF
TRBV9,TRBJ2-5,CASSVESLETQYF
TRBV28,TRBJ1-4,CASSLTGAGTNEKLFF
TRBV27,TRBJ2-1,CASSPRGALMFGEQFF
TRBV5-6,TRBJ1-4,CASSSDPGFLLAEKLFF
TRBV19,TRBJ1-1,CATPGPSVTFF
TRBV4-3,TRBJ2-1,CASSPQGLAGVGNEQFF
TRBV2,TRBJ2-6,CASRWEAGANVLTF
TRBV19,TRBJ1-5,CASSHRFNQPQHF
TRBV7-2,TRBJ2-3,CASSLTRATDTQYF
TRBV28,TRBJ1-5,CASSRQGLPRGNQPQHF
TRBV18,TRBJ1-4,CASSPAQGTGEKLFF
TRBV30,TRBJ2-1,CAWSVEGLAGTGEQFF
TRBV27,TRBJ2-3,CASRWGSAQYF
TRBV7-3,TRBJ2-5,CASSLFPTGGRETQYF
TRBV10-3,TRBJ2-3,CATERTTTDTQYF
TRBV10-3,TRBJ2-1,CAISESMAGGTSDEQFF
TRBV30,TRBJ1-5,CAWTGEAGNQPQHF
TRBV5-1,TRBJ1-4,CASSLLGYNEKLFF
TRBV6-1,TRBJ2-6,CASLLGVIGANVLTF
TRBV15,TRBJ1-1,CATSRTGTGEAFF
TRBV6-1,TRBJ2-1,CASSVGLREQFSPWEQFF
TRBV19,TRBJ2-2,CARLIGGAKGTGELFF
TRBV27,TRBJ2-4,CASSSPQGAKNIQYF
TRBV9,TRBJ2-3,CASSVGTSGGDTQYF
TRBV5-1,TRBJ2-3,CASSFSGASTDTQYF